This T cell receptor (beta chain) appears in the sequencing data of a study of blood T cell repertoires in COVID-19. Study summary: Sources were T cells, B-cell-depleted T cells, or PBMCs; the material itself was cDNA or gDNA.

V was pared by 7 bases and J by 7 bases, with 13 bases between. Germline V lookup: CDR1 SQVTM, CDR2 ANQGSEA. The CDR3 is 12 amino acids. Data came from immunoSEQ multiplex PCR; TCRdb stores just in-frame clones and leaves some out. The sample lists 300,000 to 400,000 clones; around 87% were seen once. A Seattle source enrolled patients during active infection and followed them longitudinally. The chain joins TRBV29-1 to TRBJ2-2, with D maybe TRBD2 (6 bases). Sequenced input: peripheral blood. The TCR was taken from a woman in her sixties with COVID-19, enrolled during active disease. The CDR3 bases are TGCAGCGCCGGCCTAGCGAGCGGGGAGCTGTTTTTT. It encodes CSAGLASGELFF.